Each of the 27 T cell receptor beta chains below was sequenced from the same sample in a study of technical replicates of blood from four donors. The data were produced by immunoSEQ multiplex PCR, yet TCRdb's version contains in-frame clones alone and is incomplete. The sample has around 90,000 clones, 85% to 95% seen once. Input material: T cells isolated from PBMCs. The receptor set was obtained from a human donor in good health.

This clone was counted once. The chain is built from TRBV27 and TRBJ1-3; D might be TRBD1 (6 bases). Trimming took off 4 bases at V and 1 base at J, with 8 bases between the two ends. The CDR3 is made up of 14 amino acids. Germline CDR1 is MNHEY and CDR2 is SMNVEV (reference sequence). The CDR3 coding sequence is TGTGCCAGCAGTTACGGACAGTCTGGAAACACCATATATTTT. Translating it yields CASSYGQSGNTIYF.

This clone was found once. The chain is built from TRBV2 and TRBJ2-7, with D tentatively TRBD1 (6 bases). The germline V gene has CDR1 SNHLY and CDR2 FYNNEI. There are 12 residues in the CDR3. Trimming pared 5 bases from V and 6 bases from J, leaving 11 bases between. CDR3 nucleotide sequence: TGTGCCAGCAGTCCCCAGGGGTTCGAGCAGTACTTC. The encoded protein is CASSPQGFEQYF.

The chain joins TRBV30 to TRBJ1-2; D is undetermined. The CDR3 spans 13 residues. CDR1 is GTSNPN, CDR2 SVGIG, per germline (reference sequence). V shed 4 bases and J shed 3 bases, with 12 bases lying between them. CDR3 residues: CAWILSGYYGYTF. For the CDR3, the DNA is TGTGCCTGGATCTTGTCGGGGTACTATGGCTACACCTTC.

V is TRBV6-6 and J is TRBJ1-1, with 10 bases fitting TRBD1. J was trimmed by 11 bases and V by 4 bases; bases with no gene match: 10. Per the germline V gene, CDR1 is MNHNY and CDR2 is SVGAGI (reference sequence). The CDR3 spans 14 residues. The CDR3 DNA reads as TGTGCCAGCAGTTTCCTCGCCGGGACAGGGGACGCTTTCTTT. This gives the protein CASSFLAGTGDAFF.

The CDR3 reads CASSLGLAREQYF. In nucleotides, the CDR3 is TGTGCCAGCAGCTTAGGGCTAGCACGCGAGCAGTACTTC. The J gene is TRBJ2-7, the V gene TRBV11-2; TRBD2 is a possible D gene (5 bases). Germline values: CDR1 SGHAT, CDR2 FQNNGV. The CDR3 spans 13 residues. V was shortened by 1 base and J by 6 bases, with 10 bases between the two germline ends. The full variable domain, with the rest looked up from reference TRBV11-2 and TRBJ2-7, is EAGVAQSPRYKIIEKRQSVAFWCNPISGHATLYWYQQILGQGPKLLIQFQNNGVVDDSQLPKDRFSAERLKGVDSTLKIQPAKLEDSAVYLCASSLGLAREQYFGPGTRLTVT.

CDR3 region: CASSFSEEQYF. The DNA for the CDR3 is TGTGCCAGCAGCTTCTCGGAGGAGCAGTACTTC. This chain uses TRBV7-9 with TRBJ2-7; no definite D call. Germline V CDR1 and CDR2: SEHNR, FQNEAQ (reference sequence). The length of the CDR3 is 11 residues. Deletions cut 3 bases from V and 7 bases from J, with 7 bases between.

The CDR3 reads CASSDSSYTDTQYF. The CDR3 DNA follows: TGTGCCAGCAGCGATAGCAGCTACACAGATACGCAGTATTTT. The chain has TRBV7-9 and TRBJ2-3; D call uncertain. Germline loops: CDR1 SEHNR, CDR2 FQNEAQ (reference sequence). The CDR3 consists of 14 residues. V was shortened by 5 bases and J by 2 bases, with 11 bases between the two germline ends.

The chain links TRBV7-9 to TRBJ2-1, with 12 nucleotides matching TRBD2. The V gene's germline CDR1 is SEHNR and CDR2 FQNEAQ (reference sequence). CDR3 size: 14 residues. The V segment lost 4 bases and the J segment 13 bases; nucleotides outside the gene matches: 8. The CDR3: CASSSGTSGWDQFF. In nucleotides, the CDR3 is TGTGCCAGCAGCTCCGGGACTAGCGGGTGGGATCAGTTCTTC.

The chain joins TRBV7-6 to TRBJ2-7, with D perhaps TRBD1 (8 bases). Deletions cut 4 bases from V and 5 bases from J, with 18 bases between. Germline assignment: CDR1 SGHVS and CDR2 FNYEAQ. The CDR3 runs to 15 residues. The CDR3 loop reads CASSSNGRTGNEQYF. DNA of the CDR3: TGTGCCAGCAGCTCCAACGGGAGGACAGGGAACGAGCAGTACTTC.

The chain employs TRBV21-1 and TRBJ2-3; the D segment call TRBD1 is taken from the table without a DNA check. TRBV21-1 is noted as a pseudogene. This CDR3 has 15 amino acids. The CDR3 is CASTGQGASTDTQYF. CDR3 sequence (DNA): TGTGCCAGCACAGGACAGGGGGCGAGCACAGATACGCAGTATTTT.

In DNA form, the CDR3 reads TGTGCCAGCAGCCAAAGACCGGGTTTCTCCCTCATGAACACTGAAGCTTTCTTT. It translates to CASSQRPGFSLMNTEAFF. The genes are TRBV14 and TRBJ1-1; D unclear. This CDR3 comprises 18 residues. In germline, CDR1 is SGHDN, CDR2 FVKESK. V was clipped by 2 bases and J by 0 bases, with 19 bases between them. Together with reference TRBV14 and TRBJ1-1, the CDR3 gives the full variable domain: EAGVTQFPSHSVIEKGQTVTLRCDPISGHDNLYWYRRVMGKEIKFLLHFVKESKQDESGMPNNRFLAERTGGTYSTLKVQPAELEDSGVYFCASSQRPGFSLMNTEAFFGQGTRLTVV.

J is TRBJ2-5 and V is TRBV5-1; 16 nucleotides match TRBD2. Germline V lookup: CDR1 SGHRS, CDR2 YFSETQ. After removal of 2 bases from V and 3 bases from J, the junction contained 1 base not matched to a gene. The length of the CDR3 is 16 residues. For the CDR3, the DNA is TGCGCCAGCAGCTTTGGGACTAGCGGGGGGGAAGAGACCCAGTACTTC. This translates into CASSFGTSGGEETQYF.

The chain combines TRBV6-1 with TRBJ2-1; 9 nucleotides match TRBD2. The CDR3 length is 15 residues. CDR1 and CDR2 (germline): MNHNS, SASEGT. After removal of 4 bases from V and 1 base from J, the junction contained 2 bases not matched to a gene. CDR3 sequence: CASSGSGSSYNEQFF. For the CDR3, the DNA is TGTGCCAGCAGTGGTAGCGGGAGTTCCTACAATGAGCAGTTCTTC.

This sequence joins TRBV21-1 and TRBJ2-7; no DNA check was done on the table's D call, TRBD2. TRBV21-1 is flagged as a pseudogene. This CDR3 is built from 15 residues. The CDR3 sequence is CASSKGTSGRVEQYF. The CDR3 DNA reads TGTGCCAGCAGCAAAGGTACTAGCGGGAGGGTCGAGCAGTACTTC.

The CDR3 bases are TGTGCCAGTAGTTTCTCTAGCGGGAACCATGAGCAGTTCTTC. This gives the protein CASSFSSGNHEQFF. The genes are TRBV19 and TRBJ2-1; 9 bases map to TRBD2. This CDR3 has 14 residues. V dropped 5 bases and J dropped 8; count of bases not matched to a gene: 7. Germline CDR1 reads LNHDA; CDR2 reads SQIVND (reference sequence).

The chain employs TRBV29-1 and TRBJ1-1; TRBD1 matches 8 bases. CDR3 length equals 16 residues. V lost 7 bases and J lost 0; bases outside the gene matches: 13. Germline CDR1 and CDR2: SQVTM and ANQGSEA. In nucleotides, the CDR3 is TGCAGCGCTAAGGGAAAGACAGGGGCCATGAACACTGAAGCTTTCTTT. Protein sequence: CSAKGKTGAMNTEAFF.

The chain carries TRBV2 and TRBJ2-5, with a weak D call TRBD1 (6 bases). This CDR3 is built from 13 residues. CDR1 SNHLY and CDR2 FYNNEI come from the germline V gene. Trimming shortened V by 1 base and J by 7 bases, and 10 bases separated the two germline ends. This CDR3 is CASSEGGRGTQYF. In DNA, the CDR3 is TGTGCCAGCAGTGAAGGGGGGCGCGGGACCCAGTACTTC.

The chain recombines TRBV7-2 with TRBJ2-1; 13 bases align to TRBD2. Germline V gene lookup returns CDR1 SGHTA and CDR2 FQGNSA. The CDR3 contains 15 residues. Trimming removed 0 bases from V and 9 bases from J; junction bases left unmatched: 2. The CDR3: CASSLALAGGREQFF. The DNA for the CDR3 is TGTGCCAGCAGCTTAGCACTAGCGGGGGGGCGTGAGCAGTTCTTC.

The CDR3 region has the DNA TGCGCCAGCAGCCAAGATAAGGGGGCGAGCTCCTACAATGAGCAGTTCTTC. Amino acids: CASSQDKGASSYNEQFF. The chain combines TRBV4-1 with TRBJ2-1, with 7 nucleotides matching TRBD1. CDR1 MGHRA and CDR2 YSYEKL come from the germline V gene. V dropped 0 bases and J dropped 0; count of bases not matched to a gene: 5. The CDR3 is made up of 17 amino acids.

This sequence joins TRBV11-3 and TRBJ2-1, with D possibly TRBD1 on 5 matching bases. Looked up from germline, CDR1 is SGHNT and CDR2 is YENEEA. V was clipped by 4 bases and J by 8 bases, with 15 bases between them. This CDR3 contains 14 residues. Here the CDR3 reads CASSSNRNPDEQFF. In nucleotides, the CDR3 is TGTGCCAGCAGCTCCAACAGGAATCCCGATGAGCAGTTCTTC.

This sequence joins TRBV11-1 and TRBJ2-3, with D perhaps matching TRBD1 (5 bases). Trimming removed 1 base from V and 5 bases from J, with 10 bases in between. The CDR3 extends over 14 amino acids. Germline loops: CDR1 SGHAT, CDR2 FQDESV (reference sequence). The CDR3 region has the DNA TGTGCCAGCAGCTTAGAAGGGGCCAAAGATACGCAGTATTTT. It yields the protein CASSLEGAKDTQYF.

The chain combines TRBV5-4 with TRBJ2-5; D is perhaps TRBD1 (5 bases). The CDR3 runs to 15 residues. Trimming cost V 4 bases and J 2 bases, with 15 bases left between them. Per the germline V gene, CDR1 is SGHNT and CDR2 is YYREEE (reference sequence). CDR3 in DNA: TGTGCCAGCAGCCGTGGGAACGGACAACAAGAGACCCAGTACTTC. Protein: CASSRGNGQQETQYF. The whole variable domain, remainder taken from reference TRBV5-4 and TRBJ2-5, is ETGVTQSPTHLIKTRGQQVTLRCSSQSGHNTVSWYQQALGQGPQFIFQYYREEENGRGNFPPRFSGLQFPNYSSELNVNALELDDSALYLCASSRGNGQQETQYFGPGTRLLVL.

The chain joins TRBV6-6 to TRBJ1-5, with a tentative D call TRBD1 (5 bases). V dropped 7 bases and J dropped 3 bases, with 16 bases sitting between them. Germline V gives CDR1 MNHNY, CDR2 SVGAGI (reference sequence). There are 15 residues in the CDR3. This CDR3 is CASTPTGGFNQPQHF. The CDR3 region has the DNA TGTGCCAGCACCCCTACGGGGGGGTTCAATCAGCCCCAGCATTTT.

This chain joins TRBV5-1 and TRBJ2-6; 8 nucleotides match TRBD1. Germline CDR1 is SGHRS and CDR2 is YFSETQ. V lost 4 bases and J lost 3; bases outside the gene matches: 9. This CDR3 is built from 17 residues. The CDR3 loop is CASSRVDRAGGANVLTF. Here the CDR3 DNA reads TGCGCCAGCAGCCGAGTGGACAGGGCGGGTGGGGCCAACGTCCTGACTTTC.

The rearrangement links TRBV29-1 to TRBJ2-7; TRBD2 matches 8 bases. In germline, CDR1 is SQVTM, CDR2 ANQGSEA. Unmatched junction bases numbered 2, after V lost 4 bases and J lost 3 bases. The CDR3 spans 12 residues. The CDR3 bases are TGCAGCGTTGGTCGGGGGGGCTACGAGCAGTACTTC. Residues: CSVGRGGYEQYF.

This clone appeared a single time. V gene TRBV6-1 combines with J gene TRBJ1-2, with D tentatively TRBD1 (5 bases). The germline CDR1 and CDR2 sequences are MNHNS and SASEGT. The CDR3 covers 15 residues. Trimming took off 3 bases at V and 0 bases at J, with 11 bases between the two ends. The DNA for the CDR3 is TGTGCCAGCAGTGACGTGGACATAACTAACTATGGCTACACCTTC. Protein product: CASSDVDITNYGYTF.

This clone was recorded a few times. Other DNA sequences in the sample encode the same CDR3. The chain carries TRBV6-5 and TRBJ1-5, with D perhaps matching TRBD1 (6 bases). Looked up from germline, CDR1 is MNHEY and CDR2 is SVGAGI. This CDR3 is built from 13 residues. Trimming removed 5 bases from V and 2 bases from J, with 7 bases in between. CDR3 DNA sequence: TGTGCCAGCAGTAGACAGGGCAATCAGCCCCAGCATTTT. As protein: CASSRQGNQPQHF.